This T cell receptor (beta chain) is from a study of beta chain features in type 1 diabetes. Background on the study: Sorted cells numbering some 110 million were examined across all samples. Broader study findings: Type 1 diabetes patients had fewer VDJ junction insertions and more deletions.

Sorting based on CD45RO/CCR7/CD25/CD127/CD95/CD27 separated CD4+ naive, central memory, regulatory and stem cell-like memory cells. Purity exceeding 95% was reached by all sorted populations. Comments on this clone: Its antigen remains unidentified.

Reverse transcribing all isolated RNA meant expressed TCRB transcripts were sequenced. Sequencing was performed with immunoSEQ multiplex PCR; in TCRdb, only in-frame clones are kept and a portion is missing. The sample has 350,000 to 450,000 clones; roughly 16% are singletons. J gave up 1 base and V 6 bases, and 6 bases lay outside the gene matches. CDR1 and CDR2 (germline): MNHEY, SMNVEV (reference sequence). The length of the CDR3 is 15 residues. The sequencing sample was made of naive CD4+ T cells from blood. The chain joins TRBV27 to TRBJ2-3, with 8 bases fitting TRBD2. The source of this sequence is a woman aged 18-29 years in good health. In DNA form, the CDR3 reads TGTGCCAGCAGGCCGCATAGCGGGGGCACAGATACGCAGTATTTT. It yields the protein CASRPHSGGTDTQYF.